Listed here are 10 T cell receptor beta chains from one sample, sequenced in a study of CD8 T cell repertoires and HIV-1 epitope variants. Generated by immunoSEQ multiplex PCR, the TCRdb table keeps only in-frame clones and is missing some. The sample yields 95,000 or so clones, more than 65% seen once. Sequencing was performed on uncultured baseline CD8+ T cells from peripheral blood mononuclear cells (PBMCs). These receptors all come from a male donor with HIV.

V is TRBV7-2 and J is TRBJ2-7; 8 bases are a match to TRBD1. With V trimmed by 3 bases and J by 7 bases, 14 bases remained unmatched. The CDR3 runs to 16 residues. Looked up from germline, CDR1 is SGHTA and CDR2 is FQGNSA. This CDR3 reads CASSFAAETGAGEQYF. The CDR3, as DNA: TGTGCCAGCAGCTTCGCCGCCGAGACAGGGGCGGGGGAGCAGTACTTC. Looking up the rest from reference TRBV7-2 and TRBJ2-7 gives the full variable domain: GAGVSQSPSNKVTEKGKDVELRCDPISGHTALYWYRQSLGQGLEFLIYFQGNSAPDKSGLPSDRFSAERTGGSVSTLTIQRTQQEDSAVYLCASSFAAETGAGEQYFGPGTRLTVT.

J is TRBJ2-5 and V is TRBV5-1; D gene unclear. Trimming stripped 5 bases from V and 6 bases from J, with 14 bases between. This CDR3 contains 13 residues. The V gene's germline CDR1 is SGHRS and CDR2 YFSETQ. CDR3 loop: CASRDDGWQTQYF. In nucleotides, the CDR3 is TGCGCCAGCAGGGACGACGGGTGGCAGACCCAGTACTTC.

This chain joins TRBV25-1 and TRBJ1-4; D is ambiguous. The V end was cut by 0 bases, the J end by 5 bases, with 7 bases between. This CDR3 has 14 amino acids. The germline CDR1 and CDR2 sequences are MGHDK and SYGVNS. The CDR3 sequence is CASSEYVTNEKLFF. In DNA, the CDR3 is TGTGCCAGCAGTGAATATGTGACCAATGAAAAACTGTTTTTT.

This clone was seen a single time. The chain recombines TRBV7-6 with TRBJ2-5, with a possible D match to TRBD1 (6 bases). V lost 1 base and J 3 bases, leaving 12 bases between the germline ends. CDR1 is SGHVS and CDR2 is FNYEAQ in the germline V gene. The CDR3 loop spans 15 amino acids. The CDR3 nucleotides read TGTGCCAGCAGCTTAGTAGGGGGTCAAGAAGAGACCCAGTACTTC. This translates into CASSLVGGQEETQYF.

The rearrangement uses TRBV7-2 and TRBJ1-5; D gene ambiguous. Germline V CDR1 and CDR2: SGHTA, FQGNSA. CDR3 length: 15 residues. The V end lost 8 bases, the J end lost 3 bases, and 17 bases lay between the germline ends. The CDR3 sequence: CASAPAAIPNQPQHF. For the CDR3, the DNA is TGTGCCAGCGCCCCGGCTGCCATTCCCAATCAGCCCCAGCATTTT.

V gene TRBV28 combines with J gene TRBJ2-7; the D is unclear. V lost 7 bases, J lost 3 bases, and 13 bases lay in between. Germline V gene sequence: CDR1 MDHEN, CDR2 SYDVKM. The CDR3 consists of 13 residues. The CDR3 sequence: CASTSNSNYEQYF. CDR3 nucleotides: TGTGCCAGCACCTCAAACAGCAACTACGAGCAGTACTTC.

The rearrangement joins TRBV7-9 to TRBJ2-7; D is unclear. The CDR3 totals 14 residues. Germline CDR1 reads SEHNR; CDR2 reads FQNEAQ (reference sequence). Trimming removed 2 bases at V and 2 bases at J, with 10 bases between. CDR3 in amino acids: CASSLSAGTYEQYF. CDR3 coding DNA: TGTGCCAGCAGCTTATCAGCAGGAACCTACGAGCAGTACTTC.

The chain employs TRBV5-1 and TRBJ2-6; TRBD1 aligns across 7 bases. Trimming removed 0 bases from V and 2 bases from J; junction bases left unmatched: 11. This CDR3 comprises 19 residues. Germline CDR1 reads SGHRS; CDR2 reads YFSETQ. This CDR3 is CASSLADRLTGTGANVLTF. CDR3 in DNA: TGCGCCAGCAGCTTGGCTGACCGATTGACAGGGACTGGGGCCAACGTCCTGACTTTC.

Here the CDR3 reads CASSLGLIGRLSTEAFF. Written as DNA, the CDR3 is TGTGCCAGCAGCTTAGGCCTAATTGGACGGCTCTCTACTGAAGCTTTCTTT. The genes are TRBV13 and TRBJ1-1; D unresolved. This CDR3 has 17 residues. The V end was cut by 0 bases, the J end by 5 bases, with 19 bases between. Looked up from germline, CDR1 is PRHDT and CDR2 is FYEKMQ (reference sequence).

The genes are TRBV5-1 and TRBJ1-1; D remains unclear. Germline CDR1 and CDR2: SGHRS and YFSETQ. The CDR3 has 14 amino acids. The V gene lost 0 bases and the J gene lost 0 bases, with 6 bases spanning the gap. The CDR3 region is CASSLEGLNTEAFF. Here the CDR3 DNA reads TGCGCCAGCAGCTTGGAAGGGCTGAACACTGAAGCTTTCTTT. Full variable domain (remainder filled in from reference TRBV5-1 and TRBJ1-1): KAGVTQTPRYLIKTRGQQVTLSCSPISGHRSVSWYQQTPGQGLQFLFEYFSETQRNKGNFPGRFSGRQFSNSRSEMNVSTLELGDSALYLCASSLEGLNTEAFFGQGTRLTVV.